The rows below give T cell receptor beta chains drawn from one sample of a study of glioma-infiltrating T cells after dendritic cell vaccination. Here immunoSEQ multiplex PCR was the method, and the copy in TCRdb shows in-frame clones only, minus some. The table has roughly 98,000 clones, around 84% seen once; the top ten hold approximately 14%. Material: blood, obtained before dendritic cell vaccination. Source of these receptors: a human donor with glioblastoma. Both conserved end residues are part of each CDR3. D genes are given only for firm matches. Size tells how often a clone was seen (once, few, many) or the class of an expanded clone, and some rows leave it out.

cdr3_nt	cdr3_aa	d_call	j_call	v_call	clone_size
TGTGCCAGCAGCCGCCGGGGACTAGCGGTCACAGATACGCAGTATTTT	CASSRRGLAVTDTQYF	TRBD2	TRBJ2-3	TRBV5-6	.
TGTGCCAGCAGTCCCGGGACAGGGTACAATGAGCAGTTCTTC	CASSPGTGYNEQFF	TRBD1	TRBJ2-1	TRBV5-4	.
TGCGCCAGCAGTGACGCCGGGGAGCTGTTTTTT	CASSDAGELFF	.	TRBJ2-2	TRBV10-2	.
TGTGCCAGCAGCCGGGGACAACTCCAAGAGACCCAGTACTTC	CASSRGQLQETQYF	.	TRBJ2-5	TRBV11-2	.
TGTGCCAGCAGCGTTGGGGCTAGCGGCCACAATGAGCAGTTCTTC	CASSVGASGHNEQFF	TRBD2	TRBJ2-1	TRBV7-3	few
TGTGCCACCCGAAGGACAGTCAACCTTGAAGCTTTCTTT	CATRRTVNLEAFF	.	TRBJ1-1	TRBV6-5	once
TGTGCCAGCAGTGAAATCGCAGGGGTGGCCGCGAGGACTGAAGCTTTCTTT	CASSEIAGVAARTEAFF	.	TRBJ1-1	TRBV25-1	.
TGTGCCAGCAGTGAGCTAGCAGGGACGGGGCAGGGGAATGAGCAGTTCTTC	CASSELAGTGQGNEQFF	.	TRBJ2-1	TRBV2	.
TGTGCCAGCAGCACGGACAGACCGAGCTCCTACGAGCAGTACTTC	CASSTDRPSSYEQYF	.	TRBJ2-7	TRBV6-1	.
TGTGCCAGCAGCAGGGTCCGGGGACAGATGAACACTGAAGCTTTCTTT	CASSRVRGQMNTEAFF	TRBD1	TRBJ1-1	TRBV5-6	.
TGTGCCAGTAGTATAGATCTCTTGGGGACTAGCGGTGCCTACGAGCAGTACTTC	CASSIDLLGTSGAYEQYF	TRBD2	TRBJ2-7	TRBV19	.
TGTGCCAGCAGTCAAGTTCTACGGGGAGGAGCAGCAGAGAGGGAGACCCAGTACTTC	CASSQVLRGGAAERETQYF	.	TRBJ2-5	TRBV27	.
TGCGCCAGCAGCTTGCGGCGGGGAACGGCAGATACGCAGTATTTT	CASSLRRGTADTQYF	.	TRBJ2-3	TRBV5-1	once
TGCGCCAGCAGCTTGCAAGGACAGTATAATCAGCCCCAGCATTTT	CASSLQGQYNQPQHF	.	TRBJ1-5	TRBV5-1	.
TGCGCCAGCAGCGGTGGGACTAGCGGGGGGGGCGAGCAGTTCTTC	CASSGGTSGGGEQFF	TRBD2	TRBJ2-1	TRBV5-1	.
TGTGCCAGCAGTCCCGGACTAGCGGGGTCCGATACGCAGTATTTT	CASSPGLAGSDTQYF	TRBD2	TRBJ2-3	TRBV6-5	.
TGTGCCAGCAGCTTAGCTCCGTTACTATACGAGCAGTACTTC	CASSLAPLLYEQYF	.	TRBJ2-7	TRBV11-2	.
TGCGCCAGCAGCTTGAATCGGGGGACCGGGGAGCTGTTTTTT	CASSLNRGTGELFF	.	TRBJ2-2	TRBV5-1	.